The 13 T cell receptor beta chains below come from one sample, sequenced in a study of T cells in Graves' hyperthyroidism and ophthalmopathy. Amplification of TCR beta CDR3 regions was performed using RNA transcripts as template. The HTBI primer set drove a first-round RT-PCR of the TCR CDR3. TCRdb used MiXCR to reprocess the multiplex PCR reads, holding one entry per CDR3 protein. The sample records a few hundred thousand distinct CDR3 sequences, 17% being singletons. The sample was blood. These receptors originate from a woman aged 45-60 years with Graves' hyperthyroidism.

The chain is built from TRBV11-2 and TRBJ2-5, with 13 positions matching TRBD2. The CDR3 runs to 16 residues. With 5 bases clipped from V and 2 bases from J, the junction kept 5 bases outside the gene matches. Per germline, CDR1 SGHAT and CDR2 FQNNGV. For the CDR3, the DNA is TGTGCCAGCAGCCCGATGACTAGCGGGAGGCAAGAGACCCAGTACTTC. It encodes CASSPMTSGRQETQYF.

This clonotype appeared a few times. V and J are TRBV12-3 or TRBV12-4 and TRBJ2-5, with 14 bases identical to TRBD2. V lost 6 bases and J lost 2; bases outside the gene matches: 2. The CDR3 has 15 amino acids. DNA of the CDR3: TGTGCCAGCAGGGGGACTAGCGGGAGTCAAGAGACCCAGTACTTC. It codes for CASRGTSGSQETQYF.

This clonotype showed up many times. The rearrangement joins TRBV27 to TRBJ2-7, with TRBD2 matching over 14 bases. The germline V gene encodes CDR1 MNHEY and CDR2 SMNVEV (reference sequence). This CDR3 spans 17 amino acids. The trim removed 5 bases at V and 3 bases at J, leaving 9 bases unmatched. CDR3 sequence (DNA): TGTGCCAGCAGTCCCCAACGGACTAGCGGGAGGAACTACGAGCAGTACTTC. Translation gives CASSPQRTSGRNYEQYF.

This clonotype was recorded at least ten times. The rearrangement joins TRBV12-3 or TRBV12-4 to TRBJ2-3; 12 positions agree with TRBD2. The J segment lost 4 bases and the V segment lost 3 bases, leaving 2 bases of the junction unmatched. The CDR3 sequence is 15 residues long. The DNA of the CDR3 is TGTGCCAGCAGTTTCCGACTAGCGGGGGCAGATACGCAGTATTTT. As protein: CASSFRLAGADTQYF.

This clonotype was counted between two and nine times. The DNA is omitted, as the CDR3 cannot be located on it reliably, and the CDR3 follows TCRdb's listing. V gene TRBV20-1 combines with J gene TRBJ2-7; TRBD1 was called by the table and not checked on the DNA. The CDR3 has 14 amino acids, counting both end residues. Germline lookup yields CDR1 DFQATT and CDR2 SNEGSKA (reference sequence). The CDR3 reads CSAYFGQGADEQCF.

The genes are TRBV10-2 and TRBJ2-1; TRBD2 matches 12 bases. Germline assignment: CDR1 WSHSY and CDR2 SAAADI. Trimming at V came to 6 bases and at J to 2 bases, leaving 8 bases not matched to a gene. CDR3 length equals 17 residues. The CDR3 loop reads CASRITSGRSPYNEQFF. CDR3 bases: TGCGCCAGCAGAATAACTAGCGGGAGGAGTCCCTACAATGAGCAGTTCTTC.

This clonotype appeared many times. The J gene is TRBJ2-1, the V gene TRBV28, with D perhaps TRBD2 (6 bases). The CDR3 runs to 12 residues. Trimming pared 3 bases from V and 9 bases from J, leaving 9 bases between. CDR1 and CDR2 from the germline V gene are MDHEN and SYDVKM. CDR3 DNA: TGTGCCAGCAGTTTCTCAGCGGGTGAGCAGTTCTTC. This translates into CASSFSAGEQFF.

This clonotype occurred a few times. The V call is TRBV9, the J call TRBJ1-6; D may be TRBD1 (6 bases). CDR3 length: 15 amino acids. V was pared by 0 bases and J by 10 bases, with 14 bases between. Germline CDR1 SGDLS, CDR2 YYNGEE. CDR3: CASSVAGTISSPLHF. In DNA, the CDR3 is TGTGCCAGCAGCGTAGCTGGGACAATCTCCTCACCCCTCCACTTT.

This clonotype was counted many times. This CDR3 reads CASSFNQGINQPQHF. CDR3 DNA sequence: TGTGCCAGCAGTTTCAACCAGGGTATCAATCAGCCCCAGCATTTT. This chain uses TRBV28 with TRBJ1-5; TRBD1 might be the D (5 bases). The CDR3 is made up of 15 amino acids. The V gene's germline CDR1 is MDHEN and CDR2 SYDVKM. The ends were cut back, 3 bases at V and 3 bases at J, with 12 bases in the middle.

In this sample, this clonotype turned up many times. The J gene is TRBJ2-1, the V gene TRBV7-8; the D gene is possibly TRBD1 (5 bases). The CDR3 totals 12 residues. V gave up 3 bases and J gave up 8 bases, with 8 bases separating them. CDR1 is SGHVS, CDR2 FQNEAQ, per germline. In nucleotides, the CDR3 is TGTGCCAGCAGCTTCCAGGGCGATGAGCAGTTCTTC. Protein product: CASSFQGDEQFF.

The sample holds a few counts of this clonotype. V gene TRBV20-1 combines with J gene TRBJ1-2; 8 bases line up with TRBD1. V dropped 4 bases and J dropped 7; count of bases not matched to a gene: 5. The CDR3 loop spans 12 amino acids. From germline, CDR1 is DFQATT and CDR2 SNEGSKA (reference sequence). The CDR3 bases are TGCAGTGCTATAGGACAGGGAGCTGGCTACACCTTC. Its translation is CSAIGQGAGYTF.

This clonotype has a count of ten or more. CDR3 DNA: TGTGCCAGCTCAGAGGTTGACAGAAGAACTAACTATGGCTACACCTTC. This codes for CASSEVDRRTNYGYTF. The rearrangement joins TRBV18 to TRBJ1-2; D perhaps matches TRBD1 (5 bases). The CDR3 sequence is 16 residues long. From germline, CDR1 is KGHSH and CDR2 LQKENI. Trimming took off 5 bases at V and 0 bases at J, with 16 bases between the two ends.

This clonotype was found many times. The rearrangement uses TRBV3-1 and TRBJ2-3; TRBD2 matches 11 bases. Trimming removed 0 bases from V and 6 bases from J; junction bases left unmatched: 8. The CDR3 length is 17 residues. Germline V gene sequence: CDR1 LGHDT, CDR2 YNNKEL (reference sequence). The DNA for the CDR3 is TGTGCCAGCAGCCAAGAAGAAATTAGCGGGAGGGCGGATACGCAGTATTTT. This encodes CASSQEEISGRADTQYF.